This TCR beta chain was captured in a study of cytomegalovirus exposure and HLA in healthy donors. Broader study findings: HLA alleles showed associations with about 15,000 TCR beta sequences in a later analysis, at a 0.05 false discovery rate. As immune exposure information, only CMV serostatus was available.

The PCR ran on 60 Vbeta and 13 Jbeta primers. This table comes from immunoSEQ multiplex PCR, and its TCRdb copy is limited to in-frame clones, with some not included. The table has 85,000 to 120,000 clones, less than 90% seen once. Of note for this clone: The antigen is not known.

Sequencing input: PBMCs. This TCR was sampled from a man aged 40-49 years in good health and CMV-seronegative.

CDR3 sequence (DNA): TGTGCCAGTAGGCACATTACGACAGGGGTATTTTCTGGGGCCAACGTCCTGACTTTC. Its protein product is CASRHITTGVFSGANVLTF. The J gene is TRBJ2-6, the V gene TRBV19; 8 positions agree with TRBD1. The CDR3 has 19 amino acids. J lost 1 base, V lost 6 bases, and 14 bases had no gene match. The germline CDR1 and CDR2 sequences are LNHDA and SQIVND (reference sequence).